The entry that follows covers one T cell receptor (beta chain) sequence. This clone's antigen is unknown. Within one base of it there is no much larger clone, and no base qualities were kept. This entry comes from a study of T cell repertoires in cytomegalovirus infection (dated 2019 in TCRdb). In terms of the full investigation: Because public TCR beta signatures pointed to carriage of CMV infection together with the matching HLA type, the HLA type of each donor mattered for the analysis. Broad study findings and their caveats: In both this cohort and an independent approximately 370-donor cohort, the cumulative frequency of public TCR beta family members distinguished carriers of CMV infection plus the relevant HLA type. In the ex vivo response, HLA-C-restricted CMV-specific TCR beta clonotypes were dominant, and in two of eight donors the single most frequent clonotype came from this HLA-C-restricted group.

The sample was run on an Illumina HiSeq 1500. TCRdb reworked the public reads: Q25 trimming with fastp, MiXCR clone assembly, productive beta chains retained. Identical CDR3 proteins give one entry, which carries the most common genes and DNA. The sample table lists about 490,000 distinct CDR3 sequences, less than 30% of them with a count of one. In total, the top ten clones hold under 15% of the sample. Sequencing was performed on PBMCs. The clonotype comes from a human donor in good health (CMV status not recorded). Some clones in this sample may be carry-over from other donors' samples.

DNA sequence: TGCAGCGTTGAGGGGGGAGTGACAGATACGCAGTATTTT. The encoded protein is CSVEGGVTDTQYF. The receptor chain draws on TRBV29-1 and TRBJ2-3; perhaps TRBD2 is the D gene, with 6 bases matching. A distance of 10 bases separates the germline ends of V and J, which lose 3 bases and 3 bases respectively. The germline V gene yields SQVTM for CDR1 and ANQGSEA for CDR2. From the cysteine through the phenylalanine, the CDR3 covers 13 amino acids. CDR3 DNA is the only sequence kept; it has 39 bases, read in frame from the first base.